The T cell receptor beta chain described here comes from a study of blood T cell repertoires in COVID-19. This clone was counted between two and nine times. Produced via immunoSEQ multiplex PCR; TCRdb's table is partial and in-frame only. The sample includes 200,000 to 300,000 clones, 75% to 90% seen only once; the top ten take approximately 2%. Input material: peripheral blood. The clonotype comes from a man aged 25-45 years with active or convalescent COVID-19.

This CDR3 is CASSQAWGQIGTYGYTF. CDR3 sequence (DNA): TGCGCCAGCAGCCAAGCGTGGGGCCAGATTGGTACCTATGGCTACACCTTC. The chain is built from TRBV4-3 and TRBJ1-2, with D possibly matching TRBD1 (5 bases). Trimming took 1 base from V and 4 from J, leaving 19 bases between them. This CDR3 has 17 amino acids. CDR1 and CDR2 (germline): LGHNA, YSLEER.